Detailed here is one T cell receptor beta chain. These data belong to a study of control samples from healthy donors and cancer patients. Assay used: immunoSEQ multiplex PCR; TCRdb lists only in-frame clones, some missing. The sample has 65,000 to 75,000 clones; over 75% are singletons. Germline V gene sequence: CDR1 GTSNPN, CDR2 SVGIG (reference sequence). Trimming pared 2 bases from V and 4 bases from J, leaving 14 bases between. This CDR3 spans 15 amino acids. This sequence originates from a woman between 50 and 59 years old in good health. The material sequenced was blood. The genes are TRBV30 and TRBJ1-4, with a weak D call TRBD1 (5 bases). CDR3 nucleotide sequence: TGTGCCTGGAGTATTCTGGGACGACTTAATGAAAAACTGTTTTTT. It codes for CAWSILGRLNEKLFF.